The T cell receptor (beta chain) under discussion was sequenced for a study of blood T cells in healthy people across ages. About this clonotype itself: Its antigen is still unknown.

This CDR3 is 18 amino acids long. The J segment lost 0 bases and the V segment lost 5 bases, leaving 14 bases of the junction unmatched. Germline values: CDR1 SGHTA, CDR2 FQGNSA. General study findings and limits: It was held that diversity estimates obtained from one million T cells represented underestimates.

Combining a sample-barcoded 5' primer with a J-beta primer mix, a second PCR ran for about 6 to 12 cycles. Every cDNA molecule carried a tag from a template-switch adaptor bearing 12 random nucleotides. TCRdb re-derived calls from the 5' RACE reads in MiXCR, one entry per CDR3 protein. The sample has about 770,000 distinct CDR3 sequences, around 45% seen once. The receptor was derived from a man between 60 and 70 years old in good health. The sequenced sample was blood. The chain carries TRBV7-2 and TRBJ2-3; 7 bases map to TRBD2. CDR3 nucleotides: TGTGCCAGCAGCCCCGTGGGGCGCAGCGGGGTGAGCACAGATACGCAGTATTTT. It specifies CASSPVGRSGVSTDTQYF.